The 22 T cell receptor beta chains below were found in one sample sequenced in a study of long-term antiretroviral therapy in people with HIV. They ran version v3.0 of the immunoSEQ assay at survey level. The assay was immunoSEQ multiplex PCR, and TCRdb's table has in-frame clones only and misses some. The sample has roughly 14,000 clones, 65% to 85% seen once. The input for sequencing was unsorted PBMCs, taken 1.8 years before starting antiretroviral therapy. These receptors came from a woman aged 40 to 55 with HIV.

The J gene is TRBJ1-1, the V gene TRBV20-1; the D is unclear. V shed 0 bases and J shed 5 bases, with 4 bases lying between them. The CDR3 contains 11 residues. Looked up from germline, CDR1 is DFQATT and CDR2 is SNEGSKA (reference sequence). The CDR3, as DNA: TGCAGTGCTAGAGATTATACTGAAGCTTTCTTT. Translation gives CSARDYTEAFF.

The chain couples TRBV18 to TRBJ2-1; D ambiguous. V lost 3 bases and J lost 10, with 13 bases in between. This CDR3 is built from 13 residues. The V gene's germline CDR1 is KGHSH and CDR2 LQKENI. The CDR3 loop is CASSPFLEKEQFF. The CDR3 DNA sequence: TGTGCCAGCTCACCTTTCCTAGAGAAGGAGCAGTTCTTC.

This sequence joins TRBV19 and TRBJ1-2; no reliable D call. The CDR3 sequence is 15 residues long. V was shortened by 3 bases and J by 0 bases, with 11 bases between the two germline ends. Looked up from germline, CDR1 is LNHDA and CDR2 is SQIVND (reference sequence). CDR3 nucleotides: TGTGCCAGTAGTATTTCGGCAGCCGCTAACTATGGCTACACCTTC. It translates to CASSISAAANYGYTF.

This chain links TRBV5-4 with TRBJ2-1; 8 bases are a match to TRBD2. The germline gives CDR1 SGHNT, CDR2 YYREEE (reference sequence). The CDR3 is 14 residues long. Germline trimming cut 4 bases from V and 10 bases from J; bases unmatched to any gene: 10. The CDR3 DNA is TGTGCCAGCAGCCTCAGCGGGAGCGCTTTCGAGCAGTTCTTC. Translated, it gives CASSLSGSAFEQFF.

This chain's CDR3 is CASSQDWTGLPYNEQFF. CDR3 in DNA: TGCGCCAGCAGCCAAGATTGGACGGGGCTCCCCTACAATGAGCAGTTCTTC. The chain combines TRBV4-1 with TRBJ2-1; D is tentatively TRBD1 or TRBD2 (5 bases each). Germline assignment: CDR1 MGHRA and CDR2 YSYEKL. The V end lost 0 bases, the J end lost 2 bases, and 14 bases lay between the germline ends. This CDR3 has 17 amino acids.

The J gene is TRBJ2-7, the V gene TRBV27; no clear D. Trimming removed 3 bases at V and 2 bases at J, with 8 bases between. The CDR3 extends over 13 amino acids. Germline loops: CDR1 MNHEY, CDR2 SMNVEV (reference sequence). Written as DNA, the CDR3 is TGTGCCAGCAGTTTCTCGGGCGCCTACGAGCAGTACTTC. This codes for CASSFSGAYEQYF.

This clone was seen more than once but under ten times. This chain connects TRBV4-1 to TRBJ2-7; D ambiguous. The germline V gene has CDR1 MGHRA and CDR2 YSYEKL. This CDR3 comprises 15 residues. Trimming removed 1 base at V and 0 bases at J, with 10 bases between. As DNA, the CDR3 is TGCGCCAGCAGCCAAGGTGGAACCCACTCCTACGAGCAGTACTTC. The encoded protein is CASSQGGTHSYEQYF.

This chain links TRBV7-2 with TRBJ2-4; 9 bases fit TRBD2. CDR1 is SGHTA, CDR2 FQGNSA, per germline. The length of the CDR3 is 16 residues. Germline trimming cut 1 base from V and 9 bases from J; bases unmatched to any gene: 10. The CDR3 here is CASSLGRAGGVSIQYF. The DNA for the CDR3 is TGTGCCAGCAGCTTAGGGCGAGCGGGAGGAGTAAGCATTCAGTACTTC. The full variable domain, completed using reference TRBV7-2 and TRBJ2-4, is GAGVSQSPSNKVTEKGKDVELRCDPISGHTALYWYRQSLGQGLEFLIYFQGNSAPDKSGLPSDRFSAERTGGSVSTLTIQRTQQEDSAVYLCASSLGRAGGVSIQYFGAGTRLSVL.

V and J are TRBV5-4 and TRBJ2-3; 11 bases are shared with TRBD2. The CDR3 sequence is 18 residues long. Germline values: CDR1 SGHNT, CDR2 YYREEE (reference sequence). V dropped 4 bases and J dropped 7; count of bases not matched to a gene: 17. Here the CDR3 reads CASSRLTTTSGSLNTQYF. The CDR3 region has the DNA TGTGCCAGCAGCCGACTCACGACCACTAGCGGGAGTTTGAATACGCAGTATTTT. The entire variable domain, with the rest obtained from reference TRBV5-4 and TRBJ2-3, is as follows: ETGVTQSPTHLIKTRGQQVTLRCSSQSGHNTVSWYQQALGQGPQFIFQYYREEENGRGNFPPRFSGLQFPNYSSELNVNALELDDSALYLCASSRLTTTSGSLNTQYFGPGTRLTVL.

The CDR3 DNA reads TGTGCCAGCTCACTAGGTGGAGTTCACTATGGCTACACCTTC. Protein sequence: CASSLGGVHYGYTF. The V and J genes are TRBV18 and TRBJ1-2; the D is unclear. Trimming took 4 bases from V and 3 from J, leaving 12 bases between them. Germline CDR1 is KGHSH and CDR2 is LQKENI. CDR3 size: 14 residues.

In its sample, this clone was seen once. The gene calls are TRBV2 and TRBJ2-7, with 9 bases aligning to TRBD2. This CDR3 has 15 residues. Germline lookup yields CDR1 SNHLY and CDR2 FYNNEI. Trimming at V came to 6 bases and at J to 1 base, leaving 7 bases not matched to a gene. The CDR3 DNA follows: TGTGCCAGCAGACCGGGACTAGCCTCGTCCTACGAGCAGTACTTC. Translation: CASRPGLASSYEQYF. The variable domain in full, completed from reference TRBV2 and TRBJ2-7, reads EPEVTQTPSHQVTQMGQEVILRCVPISNHLYFYWYRQILGQKVEFLVSFYNNEISEKSEIFDDQFSVERPDGSNFTLKIRSTKLEDSAMYFCASRPGLASSYEQYFGPGTRLTVT.

This clone is a singleton in its sample. One end of the junction varies from germline; a read error may be responsible. The V gene is TRBV9, the J gene TRBJ1-1; possible D gene TRBD1, 6 bases. Looked up from germline, CDR1 is SGDLS and CDR2 is YYNGEE. This CDR3 comprises 15 residues. Here the CDR3 reads CASSVGGSLNTEAFF. Here the CDR3 DNA reads TGTGCCAGCAGTGTAGGGGGTTCCCTGAACACTGAAGCTTTCTTT.

The chain joins TRBV19 to TRBJ1-1; D remains ambiguous. Trimming took off 4 bases at V and 3 bases at J, with 12 bases between the two ends. Germline loops: CDR1 LNHDA, CDR2 SQIVND (reference sequence). This CDR3 has 14 amino acids. As DNA, the CDR3 is TGTGCCAGTAGTACGGGAGTAATTTACACTGAAGCTTTCTTT. It translates to CASSTGVIYTEAFF.

This chain connects TRBV6-7 to TRBJ2-7, with 12 bases matching TRBD2. TRBV6-7 is marked as an open reading frame, function uncertain. The CDR3 has 17 residues. With 2 bases clipped from V and 5 bases from J, the junction kept 10 bases outside the gene matches. As DNA, the CDR3 is TGTGCCAGCAGTTACCCGACGACTAGCGGGAGTCGGGACGAGCAGTACTTC. Translated: CASSYPTTSGSRDEQYF.

The V gene is TRBV2, the J gene TRBJ2-7, with 14 nucleotides matching TRBD2. CDR3 length: 15 amino acids. Germline CDR1 and CDR2: SNHLY and FYNNEI. The J segment lost 5 bases and the V segment lost 7 bases, leaving 7 bases of the junction unmatched. DNA of the CDR3: TGTGCCAGCATGACTAGCGGGAGGGGGCCTCACGAGCAGTACTTC. This sequence encodes CASMTSGRGPHEQYF.

There are a few counts of this clone. J is TRBJ2-7 and V is TRBV7-2; 10 bases map to TRBD2. Unmatched junction bases numbered 7, after V lost 5 bases and J lost 3 bases. This CDR3 contains 15 residues. CDR1 and CDR2 (germline): SGHTA, FQGNSA. CDR3 in DNA: TGTGCCAGCAGCAAACCGGGACTAGCGAACTACGAGCAGTACTTC. It is translated as CASSKPGLANYEQYF.

The rearrangement joins TRBV18 to TRBJ1-2; D possibly corresponds to TRBD1 (5 bases). The V gene lost 6 bases and the J gene lost 1 base, with 15 bases spanning the gap. Looked up from germline, CDR1 is KGHSH and CDR2 is LQKENI. The CDR3 length is 15 residues. The CDR3 sequence: CASSPGTVNNYGYTF. CDR3 DNA sequence: TGTGCCAGCTCGCCCGGGACCGTAAATAACTATGGCTACACCTTC.

In this sample, this clone turned up once. The gene calls are TRBV19 and TRBJ2-7, with 7 bases fitting TRBD2. The CDR3 is made up of 15 amino acids. Germline trimming cut 1 base from V and 3 bases from J; bases unmatched to any gene: 6. Germline CDR1 and CDR2: LNHDA and SQIVND (reference sequence). CDR3 DNA sequence: TGTGCCAGTAGTATAGTCACGGGACTACACTACGAGCAGTACTTC. Its translation is CASSIVTGLHYEQYF. The variable domain in full, completed from reference TRBV19 and TRBJ2-7, reads DGGITQSPKYLFRKEGQNVTLSCEQNLNHDAMYWYRQDPGQGLRLIYYSQIVNDFQKGDIAEGYSVSREKKESFPLTVTSAQKNPTAFYLCASSIVTGLHYEQYFGPGTRLTVT.

The chain joins TRBV28 to TRBJ2-3; no clear D gene. Trimming shortened V by 8 bases and J by 0 bases, and 15 bases separated the two germline ends. CDR1 and CDR2 from the germline V gene are MDHEN and SYDVKM. There are 15 residues in the CDR3. The CDR3 nucleotides read TGTGCCAGCCCCGGACCCAACGTCAGCACAGATACGCAGTATTTT. Translation: CASPGPNVSTDTQYF.

This sequence joins TRBV5-4 and TRBJ2-3, with TRBD1 matching over 9 bases. Germline trimming cut 4 bases from V and 6 bases from J; bases unmatched to any gene: 12. The CDR3 extends over 16 amino acids. Germline lookup yields CDR1 SGHNT and CDR2 YYREEE (reference sequence). The DNA for the CDR3 is TGTGCCAGCAGCATTAGGGACAGGGCGACATCGGATACGCAGTATTTT. It specifies CASSIRDRATSDTQYF.

This chain joins TRBV5-4 and TRBJ1-4; 7 bases agree with TRBD1. The CDR3 totals 17 residues. Losses at the gene ends were 1 base for V and 8 bases for J; bases not matched to a gene: 14. Germline-derived CDR1 and CDR2 are SGHNT and YYREEE (reference sequence). The CDR3 spells CASSLKRGGTDGEKLFF. The CDR3 nucleotides read TGTGCCAGCAGCTTGAAGAGGGGGGGGACAGATGGGGAAAAACTGTTTTTT.

The rearrangement joins TRBV18 to TRBJ1-1; D gene uncertain. V shed 3 bases and J shed 2 bases, with 4 bases lying between them. The CDR3 covers 12 residues. Germline values: CDR1 KGHSH, CDR2 LQKENI. CDR3 nucleotides: TGTGCCAGCTCACCCCAAAACACTGAAGCTTTCTTT. It codes for CASSPQNTEAFF.